Each of the 5 T cell receptor beta chains below was sequenced from the same sample in a study of CD8 T cells in Susac syndrome. Random hexamers primed reverse transcription of about 0.45 to 1 ug RNA. Via MiXCR, TCRdb re-called the immunoSEQ multiplex PCR reads, giving one row per CDR3 protein. This repertoire shows some 450,000 distinct CDR3 sequences, approximately 85% found once; its top ten account for approximately 0.12%. Sequencing was carried out using CD8+ T cells from PBMCs. The receptor source for this set is a human donor with multiple sclerosis.

This clonotype was observed once. This rearrangement joins TRBV12-3 or TRBV12-4 to TRBJ2-3; 7 nucleotides agree with TRBD1. This CDR3 region has 15 residues. V shed 6 bases, J shed 0 bases, and the junction held 6 bases outside the gene matches. The CDR3, as DNA: TGTGCCAGCAGCCGCGAAGGGGGCAGCACAGATACGCAGTATTTT. This translates into CASSREGGSTDTQYF.

V gene TRBV19 combines with J gene TRBJ1-2; no firm D call. This CDR3 spans 14 amino acids. CDR1 LNHDA and CDR2 SQIVND come from the germline V gene (reference sequence). The V gene lost 7 bases and the J gene lost 10 bases, with 22 bases spanning the gap. The CDR3 nucleotides are TGTGCCAGTACAGTGGATGGCGGCCAGTACGCCTACACCTTC. This gives the protein CASTVDGGQYAYTF.

Only a few counts were recorded for this clonotype. The V call is TRBV27, the J call TRBJ2-7, with D unresolved. CDR3 length equals 13 residues. The V gene lost 8 bases and the J gene lost 3 bases, with 14 bases spanning the gap. From germline, CDR1 is MNHEY and CDR2 SMNVEV (reference sequence). In DNA form, the CDR3 reads TGTGCCAGCTCCCCCGGACCGTACTACGAGCAGTACTTC. Its translation is CASSPGPYYEQYF.

The chain recombines TRBV7-6 with TRBJ1-5; D not certain. The V end lost 1 base, the J end lost 1 base, and 5 bases lay between the germline ends. The germline gives CDR1 SGHVS, CDR2 FNYEAQ. The CDR3 sequence is 14 residues long. Here the CDR3 reads CASSLGESNQPQHF. DNA of the CDR3: TGTGCCAGCAGCTTAGGGGAAAGCAATCAGCCCCAGCATTTT.

This clonotype is a singleton in its sample. This rearrangement joins TRBV19 to TRBJ2-1; TRBD2 matches at 9 bases. V lost 3 bases to trimming and J lost 7 bases; unmatched junction nucleotides: 4. The CDR3 has 14 amino acids. Germline loops: CDR1 LNHDA, CDR2 SQIVND (reference sequence). The DNA of the CDR3 is TGTGCCAGTAGTATTACCAGCGGGGGGAATGAGCAGTTCTTC. Protein: CASSITSGGNEQFF.